Sequencing of this TCR beta chain was carried out in a study of Graves' ophthalmopathy and Graves' hyperthyroidism. Overall study findings and caveats: Forecasting of ophthalmopathy progression by the model achieved around 71% sensitivity and roughly 75% specificity.

This clonotype came up many times. The antigen is not known. This CDR3 contains 15 residues. Deletions cut 1 base from V and 9 bases from J, with 13 bases between. The germline V gene encodes CDR1 SGHTA and CDR2 FQGNSA. For repertoire sequencing, the TCR beta CDR3 regions were amplified from RNA transcripts. After a first-round RT-PCR with HTBI primers, a second-round multiplex PCR was run. TCRdb redid the calling of the multiplex PCR reads with MiXCR, one entry per CDR3 protein. The sample shows about 740,000 distinct CDR3 sequences, approximately 40% of them seen only once. The specimen was peripheral blood. This sequence joins TRBV7-2 and TRBJ1-6, with a weak D call TRBD1 (6 bases). The source is an adult man with Graves' ophthalmopathy. CDR3 amino acids: CASSLEGGSVSPLHF. DNA for the CDR3: TGTGCCAGCAGCTTAGAGGGGGGCAGTGTTTCACCCCTCCACTTT.